This T cell receptor (beta chain) was sequenced for a study of OX40 agonist ivuxolimab in advanced cancers. About the study: Hepatocellular carcinoma, melanoma, renal cell or head and neck cancer affected the dose-escalation patients. Study-level findings and limits: In the 0.1 to 3.0 mg/kg range, CD4+ and CD8+ blood T cells had expanded clonally by week 6. Fewer expanded clones were found on average in CD4+ than in CD8+ T cells.

V lost 1 base and J 13 bases, leaving 7 bases between the germline ends. This CDR3 has 11 residues. CDR1 and CDR2 from the germline V gene are SNHLY and FYNNEI. Remarks on this clone: Its target is unknown.

The protocol was immunoSEQ multiplex PCR, while the TCRdb copy is restricted to in-frame clones and leaves out a portion. Here the sample spans 60,000 to 75,000 clones, 75% to 85% being singletons. The sample consisted of CD4+ or CD8+ T cells sorted from blood, taken in a trial of the OX40 agonist ivuxolimab. The rearrangement joins TRBV2 to TRBJ1-4, with D uncertain. The source is an adult with an advanced solid tumor such as melanoma, head and neck, liver or kidney cancer. In DNA form, the CDR3 reads TGTGCCAGCAGTGAAGGGGTGGTACTGTTTTTT. Its protein product is CASSEGVVLFF.